The 18 T cell receptor beta chains below all came from one sample that was sequenced in a study of human T cells and chemical hapten exposure. Stated time point: pre-sensitization, week 0. Documented treatment: therapeutic diphenylcyclopropenone sensitization with weekly scalp DPC. One entry per CDR3 protein results from TCRdb running MiXCR on the RACE reads. The table has 250,000 or so distinct CDR3 sequences, 7.5% to 9% seen once; the top ten hold around 2.5%. The source material was whole blood, sampled in connection with sensitization to the hapten diphenylcyclopropenone (DPC). These receptors all come from a woman aged 40 to 55 with alopecia areata. Some clones in this sample may be carry-over from other donors' samples.

This clonotype has more than one count but fewer than ten. V usage is TRBV6-2 or TRBV6-3 and J usage is TRBJ2-1, with 10 bases matching TRBD2. V shed 3 bases and J 5 bases; nucleotides not matched to a gene: 13. Germline loops: CDR1 MNHEY, CDR2 SVGEGT. The CDR3 length is 18 residues. For the CDR3, the DNA is TGTGCCAGCAGTTATACTACTTATACTAGCGGGAACGACAATGAGCAGTTCTTC. Residues: CASSYTTYTSGNDNEQFF.

The sample holds many counts of this clonotype. The J gene is TRBJ1-2, the V gene TRBV28; a weak D match, TRBD1 (6 bases). The CDR3 length is 14 residues. The V gene lost 3 bases and the J gene lost 8 bases, with 16 bases spanning the gap. Per the germline V gene, CDR1 is MDHEN and CDR2 is SYDVKM. This chain's CDR3 is CASSLNQGLKGYTF. In nucleotides, the CDR3 is TGTGCCAGCAGTTTGAACCAGGGGCTGAAGGGCTACACCTTC.

This clonotype was recorded a few times. The V gene is TRBV20-1, the J gene TRBJ1-1; a weak D match, TRBD1 (6 bases). Germline CDR1 and CDR2: DFQATT and SNEGSKA (reference sequence). This CDR3 has 13 residues. Trimming removed 5 bases from V and 0 bases from J, with 10 bases in between. DNA of the CDR3: TGCAGTGCTCGACAGGACGTGAACACTGAAGCTTTCTTT. Protein product: CSARQDVNTEAFF.

This clonotype was seen more than once but under ten times. The chain has TRBV6-5 and TRBJ2-7; D may be TRBD2 (6 bases). The CDR3 is 12 residues long. V was trimmed by 4 bases and J by 7 bases, leaving 11 bases between them. The germline V gene has CDR1 MNHEY and CDR2 SVGAGI. CDR3 DNA sequence: TGTGCCAGCAGTTCTCCAGGGAGGGAGCAGTACTTC. Translating gives CASSSPGREQYF.

The chain is built from TRBV7-2 and TRBJ1-1; no clear D. The CDR3 runs 13 residues. Germline CDR1 is SGHTA and CDR2 is FQGNSA. With 1 base removed from V and 7 bases from J, the gap between germline ends came to 10 bases. The chain's CDR3 is CASSLVEDHEAFF. The CDR3 DNA sequence: TGTGCCAGCAGCTTAGTGGAAGATCATGAAGCTTTCTTT.

This clonotype was seen many times. This chain uses TRBV28 with TRBJ1-5; 8 bases line up with TRBD1. CDR1 is MDHEN and CDR2 is SYDVKM in the germline V gene. The CDR3 has 16 residues. V lost 6 bases to trimming and J lost 3 bases; unmatched junction nucleotides: 10. The chain's CDR3 is CASRPTSTGDNQPQHF. The CDR3 bases are TGTGCCAGCAGACCCACTTCGACAGGGGACAATCAGCCCCAGCATTTT.

This clonotype was detected only a few times. The J gene is TRBJ2-1, the V gene TRBV7-4, with a tentative D call TRBD2 (6 bases). Germline V gene data show CDR1 as SGHVT and CDR2 as SQSDAQ. CDR3 length: 21 residues. With 4 bases removed from V and 0 bases from J, the gap between germline ends came to 28 bases. The CDR3 here is CASSSLLLLAENCPSYNEQFF. CDR3 nucleotides: TGTGCCAGCAGCTCCCTCCTCCTACTAGCCGAAAATTGCCCCTCCTACAATGAGCAGTTCTTC.

J is TRBJ2-1 and V is TRBV6-6; D possibly uses TRBD1 or TRBD2 (5 bases each). Deletions cut 5 bases from V and 0 bases from J, with 14 bases between. The germline V gene encodes CDR1 MNHNY and CDR2 SVGAGI (reference sequence). The CDR3 extends over 16 amino acids. CDR3 DNA sequence: TGTGCCAGCAGTGGACAAGCAGGGAGCTCCTACAATGAGCAGTTCTTC. It specifies CASSGQAGSSYNEQFF.

The chain employs TRBV20-1 and TRBJ2-5, with 11 bases aligning to TRBD2. CDR1 is DFQATT and CDR2 is SNEGSKA in the germline V gene (reference sequence). Trimming at V came to 4 bases and at J to 8 bases, leaving 6 bases not matched to a gene. The CDR3 covers 13 residues. The CDR3 DNA follows: TGCAGTGCTATAGCGGGAGGGCCGGGAACCCAGTACTTC. Amino acid sequence: CSAIAGGPGTQYF.

This clonotype was observed a few times. The chain joins TRBV10-3 to TRBJ1-4; possible D gene TRBD1, 6 bases. The V gene's germline CDR1 is ENHRY and CDR2 SYGVKD. The ends were cut back, 6 bases at V and 3 bases at J, with 11 bases in the middle. This CDR3 has 14 residues. The DNA for the CDR3 is TGTGCCATCAGAAATACAGGGTCTAATGAAAAACTGTTTTTT. Amino acid sequence: CAIRNTGSNEKLFF.

J is TRBJ2-7 and V is TRBV6-2 or TRBV6-3; the D gene is possibly TRBD2 (5 bases). This CDR3 has 12 residues. The germline CDR1 and CDR2 sequences are MNHEY and SVGEGT. V was trimmed by 2 bases and J by 4 bases, leaving 6 bases between them. In nucleotides, the CDR3 is TGTGCCAGCAGTTACAGACTATACGAGCAGTACTTC. Translating gives CASSYRLYEQYF.

This clonotype was counted at least ten times. Here the CDR3 reads CSARTGGKYEQYF. DNA of the CDR3: TGCAGCGCTCGGACAGGGGGCAAGTACGAGCAGTACTTC. The rearrangement joins TRBV29-1 to TRBJ2-7, with 11 bases fitting TRBD1. Germline V CDR1 and CDR2: SQVTM, ANQGSEA. V lost 7 bases to trimming and J lost 4 bases; unmatched junction nucleotides: 6. There are 13 residues in the CDR3.

Ten or more counts support this clonotype. The gene calls are TRBV9 and TRBJ2-1; 10 bases are a match to TRBD1. With V trimmed by 4 bases and J by 3 bases, 7 bases remained unmatched. CDR1 is SGDLS and CDR2 is YYNGEE in the germline V gene. This CDR3 is built from 16 residues. In DNA, the CDR3 is TGTGCCAGCAGCTCCACCGGGACAGGGGTCTACAATGAGCAGTTCTTC. Its protein is CASSSTGTGVYNEQFF.

This clonotype was detected only once. The chain is built from TRBV4-3 and TRBJ1-2, with a tentative D call TRBD1 (6 bases). Deletions cut 5 bases from V and 5 bases from J, with 9 bases between. The CDR3 runs 12 residues. The germline V gene has CDR1 LGHNA and CDR2 YSLEER. The CDR3 region has the DNA TGCGCCAGCAGCTCAGGGGTTTATGGCTACACCTTC. This gives the protein CASSSGVYGYTF.

V gene TRBV12-3 or TRBV12-4 combines with J gene TRBJ2-2, with D unresolved. V lost 6 bases, J lost 1 base, and 12 bases lay in between. There are 15 residues in the CDR3. CDR3 sequence reads: CASRSRALNTGELFF. The CDR3 region has the DNA TGTGCCAGCAGATCCAGAGCGCTGAACACCGGGGAGCTGTTTTTT.

V gene TRBV7-9 combines with J gene TRBJ1-1, with D unresolved. V was cut by 5 bases and J by 11 bases, with 9 bases left in between. Germline V lookup: CDR1 SEHNR, CDR2 FQNEAQ (reference sequence). CDR3 size: 10 residues. CDR3 amino acids: CASSLYEAFF. As DNA, the CDR3 is TGTGCCAGCAGCCTCTATGAGGCTTTCTTT.

The chain links TRBV7-9 to TRBJ2-1; D is unresolved. The CDR3 sequence is 18 residues long. Trimming took 1 base from V and 0 from J, leaving 16 bases between them. The V gene's germline CDR1 is SEHNR and CDR2 FQNEAQ (reference sequence). CDR3 DNA: TGTGCCAGCAGCTTAGATTTGGGTCGGGCGAGCTCCTACAATGAGCAGTTCTTC. Amino acids: CASSLDLGRASSYNEQFF.

The chain combines TRBV9 with TRBJ1-2; D is unclear. Germline CDR1 is SGDLS and CDR2 is YYNGEE. Trimming stripped 4 bases from V and 7 bases from J, with 14 bases between. The CDR3 totals 13 residues. The CDR3 region has the DNA TGTGCCAGCAGCCCCCACCAGGATCCTGGCTACACCTTC. Translation: CASSPHQDPGYTF.